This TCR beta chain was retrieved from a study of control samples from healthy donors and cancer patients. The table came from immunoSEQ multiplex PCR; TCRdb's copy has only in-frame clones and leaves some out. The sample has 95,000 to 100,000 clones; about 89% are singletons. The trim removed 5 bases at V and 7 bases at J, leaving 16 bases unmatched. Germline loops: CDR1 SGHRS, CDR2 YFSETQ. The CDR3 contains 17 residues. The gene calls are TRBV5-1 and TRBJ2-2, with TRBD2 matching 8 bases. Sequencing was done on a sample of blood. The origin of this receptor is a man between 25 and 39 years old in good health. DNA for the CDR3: TGCGCCAGCAGAAGGACGGGGAGCGGGAGTATAAACGGGGAGCTGTTTTTT. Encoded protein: CASRRTGSGSINGELFF.